A single sample gave rise to the 9 T cell receptor beta chains below, sequenced in a study of post-analysis software for immune sequencing data (dated by TCRdb to the mid-2010s). Study-wide findings and limitations: Significantly higher frequencies in patients than in controls were found for about five TRBV segments, including TRBV5-6, TRBV5-1 and TRBV20-1.

Library preparation employed PCR. The listed sequencing device is Illumina HiSeq 2500. To reduce PCR and sequencing biases, unique molecular identifiers were built into the TCR beta cDNA libraries. The public sequencing data were trimmed at Q25 with fastp and processed into clonotypes with MiXCR by TCRdb, which kept only in-frame beta chains. Each CDR3 protein gets just one entry, which takes the most common genes and DNA from the rows behind it. The sample includes hundreds of thousands of distinct CDR3 sequences, with 25% to 30% observed a single time. The ten largest clones add up to about 0.5% of the sample. The antigens for these receptors are not known. The source material was blood. The receptors originated from a girl between 10 and 17 years old with multiple sclerosis.

The rearrangement links TRBV6-2 or TRBV6-3 to TRBJ1-1; no clear D. Germline CDR1 MNHEY, CDR2 SVGEGT. Trimming stripped 0 bases from V and 5 bases from J, with 13 bases between. This CDR3 comprises 15 residues. The CDR3 loop reads CASSYSSEATTEAFF. CDR3 sequence (DNA): TGTGCCAGCAGTTACTCGTCAGAGGCCACGACTGAAGCTTTCTTT.

The chain employs TRBV10-3 and TRBJ2-1; 8 bases map to TRBD2. V lost 10 bases, J lost 6 bases, and 8 bases stayed unmatched. This CDR3 region has 13 residues. Germline values: CDR1 ENHRY, CDR2 SYGVKD. CDR3 loop: CASTAGGGNEQFF. In nucleotides, the CDR3 is TGTGCCAGCACCGCGGGGGGAGGCAATGAGCAGTTCTTC.

The chain is built from TRBV6-1 and TRBJ1-1; no clear D. Germline assignment: CDR1 MNHNS and CDR2 SASEGT. This CDR3 region has 14 residues. Trimming removed 6 bases at V and 1 base at J, with 12 bases between. CDR3 in amino acids: CASRETAGNTEAFF. CDR3 nucleotide sequence: TGTGCCAGCAGGGAAACAGCCGGGAACACTGAAGCTTTCTTT.

The gene calls are TRBV6-5 and TRBJ1-1; maybe TRBD1 (6 bases). The V gene lost 5 bases and the J gene lost 0 bases, with 16 bases spanning the gap. CDR3 length equals 16 residues. The germline gives CDR1 MNHEY, CDR2 SVGAGI. CDR3 region: CASSVTPQGLNTEAFF. The CDR3 DNA is TGTGCCAGCAGTGTCACACCACAGGGATTGAACACTGAAGCTTTCTTT.

The V and J genes are TRBV9 and TRBJ2-5; D call uncertain. The end of the DNA is better explained by TRBJ2-7, so the J call may be wrong. CDR1 SGDLS and CDR2 YYNGEE come from the germline V gene. The CDR3 contains 14 residues. The CDR3 DNA is TGTGCCAGCAGCGTAGGATCGGGTAGCTACGAGCAGTACTTC. Its protein is CASSVGSGSYEQYF.

The chain carries TRBV20-1 and TRBJ1-6, with 7 bases lining up with TRBD1. Germline CDR1 is DFQATT and CDR2 is SNEGSKA (reference sequence). With 5 bases clipped from V and 0 bases from J, the junction kept 1 base outside the gene matches. There are 14 residues in the CDR3. CDR3 bases: TGCAGTGCTCGGGACAGCTCCTATAATTCACCCCTCCACTTT. This sequence encodes CSARDSSYNSPLHF.

About this clonotype: The junction shows a germline mismatch at one end, possibly a read error. The chain uses TRBV7-2 and TRBJ1-2, with no clear D. Germline V gene lookup returns CDR1 SGHTA and CDR2 FQGNSA. This CDR3 region has 16 residues. CDR3 in DNA: TGTGCCGGCAGCTTAGGCGGGAGCTCGTCTAACTATGGCTACACCTTC. Its translation is CAGSLGGSSSNYGYTF.

For this clonotype: The germline gene is not matched at one end of the junction; a read error may be the cause. The chain employs TRBV5-1 and TRBJ2-7; a possible D gene is TRBD1 (6 bases). The DNA end favors TRBJ2-4, so the J call may be wrong. From germline, CDR1 is SGHRS and CDR2 YFSETQ. The CDR3 runs to 15 residues. CDR3 coding DNA: TGCGCCGGCAGCTTCGGACAGAGAGGTTTAAGCATTCAGTACTTC. This sequence encodes CAGSFGQRGLSIQYF.

This clonotype has just a few counts. CDR3 loop: CSAREPGTVNEQFF. The CDR3 DNA is TGCAGTGCTAGAGAACCGGGAACGGTGAATGAGCAGTTCTTC. The V call is TRBV20-1, the J call TRBJ2-1; tentative D call: TRBD2 (5 bases). CDR1 is DFQATT and CDR2 is SNEGSKA in the germline V gene (reference sequence). V lost 0 bases and J 7 bases, leaving 13 bases between the germline ends. The CDR3 is made up of 14 amino acids.